This T cell receptor (beta chain) appears in the sequencing data of a study of shared clonotypes between healthy human individuals. On the study more broadly: Those who served as donors were a couple of women and a few men between the ages of 18 and 49. Every donor yielded three CD4 naive, three CD4 memory, two CD8 naive and one CD8 memory plate.

Free of recent acute infections or vaccinations, the donors were healthy HIV-negative adults. About this clone itself: Its antigen remains unidentified.

Sequencing was performed with immunoSEQ multiplex PCR; in TCRdb, only in-frame clones are kept and a portion is missing. The data show about 680,000 clones, with less than 85% seen just once and more than 1.5% held by the top ten. This CDR3 has 12 residues. Unmatched junction bases numbered 5, after V lost 4 bases and J lost 8 bases. The germline CDR1 and CDR2 sequences are SGHDT and YYEEEE. The study's findings and limits: Rarefaction showed sorted-subset sequencing was incomplete despite large depth.

V gene TRBV5-6 combines with J gene TRBJ1-2; 7 bases map to TRBD1. This receptor was identified in a woman aged 30 to 39 in good health. The specimen sequenced was memory CD4+ T cells sorted from blood. Subset denoted: CD45RA-negative fraction. For the CDR3, the DNA is TGTGCCAGCAGCCAGGGGGAGGGAGGCTACACCTTC. This translates into CASSQGEGGYTF.